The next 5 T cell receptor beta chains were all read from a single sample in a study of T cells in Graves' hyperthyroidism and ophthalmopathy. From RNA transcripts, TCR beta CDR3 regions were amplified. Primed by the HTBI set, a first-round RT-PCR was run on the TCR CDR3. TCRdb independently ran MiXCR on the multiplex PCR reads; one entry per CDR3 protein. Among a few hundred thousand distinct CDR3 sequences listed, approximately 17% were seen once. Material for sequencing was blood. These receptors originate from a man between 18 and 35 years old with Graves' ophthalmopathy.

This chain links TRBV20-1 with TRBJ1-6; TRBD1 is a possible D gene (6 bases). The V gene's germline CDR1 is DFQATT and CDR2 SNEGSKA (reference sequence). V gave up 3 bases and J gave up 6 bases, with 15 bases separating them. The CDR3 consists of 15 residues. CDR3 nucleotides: TGCAGTGCTAGTTGGCCAGGGGTCTCTAATTCACCCCTCCACTTT. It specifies CSASWPGVSNSPLHF.

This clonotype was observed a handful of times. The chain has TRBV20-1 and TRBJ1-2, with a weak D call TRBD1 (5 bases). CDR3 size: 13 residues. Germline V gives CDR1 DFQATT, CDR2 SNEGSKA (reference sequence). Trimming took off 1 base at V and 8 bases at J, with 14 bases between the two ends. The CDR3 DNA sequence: TGCAGTGCTAGAGCAGGGAATCATCCCGGCTACACCTTC. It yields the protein CSARAGNHPGYTF.

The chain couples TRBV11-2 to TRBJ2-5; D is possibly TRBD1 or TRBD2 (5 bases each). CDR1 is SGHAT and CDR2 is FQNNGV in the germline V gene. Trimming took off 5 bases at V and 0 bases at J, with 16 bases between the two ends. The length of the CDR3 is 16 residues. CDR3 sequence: CASSPWPGPDQETQYF. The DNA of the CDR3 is TGTGCCAGCAGCCCATGGCCGGGACCAGACCAAGAGACCCAGTACTTC.

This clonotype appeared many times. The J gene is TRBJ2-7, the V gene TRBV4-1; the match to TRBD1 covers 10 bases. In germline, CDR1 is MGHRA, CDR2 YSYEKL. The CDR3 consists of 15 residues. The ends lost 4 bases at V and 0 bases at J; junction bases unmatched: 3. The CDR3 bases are TGCGCCAGCAGCCCCGGGACAGGGGCCTCCTACGAGCAGTACTTC. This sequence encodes CASSPGTGASYEQYF.

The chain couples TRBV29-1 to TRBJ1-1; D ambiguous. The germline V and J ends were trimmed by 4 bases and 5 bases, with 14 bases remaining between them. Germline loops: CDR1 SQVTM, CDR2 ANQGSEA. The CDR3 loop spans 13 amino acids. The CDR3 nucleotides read TGCAGCGTTGTGATAGAGATGGAAACTGAAGCTTTCTTT. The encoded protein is CSVVIEMETEAFF.